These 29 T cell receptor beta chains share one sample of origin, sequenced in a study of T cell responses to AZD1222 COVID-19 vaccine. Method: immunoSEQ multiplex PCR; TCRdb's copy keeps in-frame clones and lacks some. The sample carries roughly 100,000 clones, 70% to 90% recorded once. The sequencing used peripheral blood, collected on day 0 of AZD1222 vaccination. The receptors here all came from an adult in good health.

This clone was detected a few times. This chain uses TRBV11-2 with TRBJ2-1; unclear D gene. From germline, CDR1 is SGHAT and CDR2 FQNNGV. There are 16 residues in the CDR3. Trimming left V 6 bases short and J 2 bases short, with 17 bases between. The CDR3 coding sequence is TGTGCCAGCAGGACCCTACGCGGAAGAACCTACAATGAGCAGTTCTTC. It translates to CASRTLRGRTYNEQFF.

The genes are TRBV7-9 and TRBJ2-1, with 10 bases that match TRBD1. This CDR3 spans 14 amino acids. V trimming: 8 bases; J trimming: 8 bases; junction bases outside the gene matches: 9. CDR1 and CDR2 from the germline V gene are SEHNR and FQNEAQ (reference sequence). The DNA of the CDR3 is TGTGCCAGCTATTCAGGACAGGGGGGAGATGAGCAGTTCTTC. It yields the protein CASYSGQGGDEQFF.

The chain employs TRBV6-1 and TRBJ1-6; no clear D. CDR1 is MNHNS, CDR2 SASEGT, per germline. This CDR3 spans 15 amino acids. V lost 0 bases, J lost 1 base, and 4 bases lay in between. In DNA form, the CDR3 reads TGTGCCAGCAGTGAAGCGGGTTCCTATAATTCACCCCTCCACTTT. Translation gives CASSEAGSYNSPLHF.

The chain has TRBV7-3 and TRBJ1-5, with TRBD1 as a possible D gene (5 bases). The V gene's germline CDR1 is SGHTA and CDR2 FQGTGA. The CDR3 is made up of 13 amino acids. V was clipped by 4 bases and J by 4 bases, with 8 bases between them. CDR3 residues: CASSSGGNQPQHF. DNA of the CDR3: TGTGCCAGCAGCTCGGGGGGGAATCAGCCCCAGCATTTT.

CDR3 bases: TGTGCCACCCAGGGAACCGGGGAGCTGTTTTTT. It yields the protein CATQGTGELFF. This chain connects TRBV24-1 to TRBJ2-2, with D tentatively TRBD1 (5 bases). The CDR3 is 11 amino acids. Trimming shortened V by 9 bases and J by 5 bases, and 6 bases separated the two germline ends. The V gene's germline CDR1 is KGHDR and CDR2 SFDVKD.

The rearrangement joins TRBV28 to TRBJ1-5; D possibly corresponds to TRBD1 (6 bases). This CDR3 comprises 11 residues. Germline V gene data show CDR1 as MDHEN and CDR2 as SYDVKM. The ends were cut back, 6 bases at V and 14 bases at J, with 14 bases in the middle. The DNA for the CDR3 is TGTGCCAGCAGACTCGGGACAAACGAGCATTTT. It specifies CASRLGTNEHF.

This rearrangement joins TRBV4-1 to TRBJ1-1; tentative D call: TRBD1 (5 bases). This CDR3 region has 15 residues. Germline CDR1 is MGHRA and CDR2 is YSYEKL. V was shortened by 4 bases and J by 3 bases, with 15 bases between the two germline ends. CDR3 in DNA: TGCGCCAGCAGCCGCGGTGGGGGGGAGGACACTGAAGCTTTCTTT. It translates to CASSRGGGEDTEAFF.

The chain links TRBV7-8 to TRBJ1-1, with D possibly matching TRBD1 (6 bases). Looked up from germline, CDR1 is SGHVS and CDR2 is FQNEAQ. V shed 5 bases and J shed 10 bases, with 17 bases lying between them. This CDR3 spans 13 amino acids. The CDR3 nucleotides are TGTGCCAGCAGCCTGGGACAAGGGCGGGTAGCTTTCTTT. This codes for CASSLGQGRVAFF.

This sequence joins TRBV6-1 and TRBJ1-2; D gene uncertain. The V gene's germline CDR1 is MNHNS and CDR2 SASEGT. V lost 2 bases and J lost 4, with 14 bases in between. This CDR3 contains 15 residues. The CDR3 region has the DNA TGTGCCAGCAGTGAATCGGCAGTATGGGGCTATGGCTACACCTTC. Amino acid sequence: CASSESAVWGYGYTF.

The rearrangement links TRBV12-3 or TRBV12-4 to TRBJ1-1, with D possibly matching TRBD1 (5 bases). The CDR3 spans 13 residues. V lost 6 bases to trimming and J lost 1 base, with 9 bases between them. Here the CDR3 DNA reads TGTGCCAGCAGGCCCGACAGGAACACTGAAGCTTTCTTT. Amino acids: CASRPDRNTEAFF.

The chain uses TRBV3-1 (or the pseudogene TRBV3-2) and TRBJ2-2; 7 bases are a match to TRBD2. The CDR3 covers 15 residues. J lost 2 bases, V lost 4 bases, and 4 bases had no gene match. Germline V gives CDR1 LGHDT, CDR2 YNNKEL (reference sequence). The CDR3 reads CASSPLAANTGELFF. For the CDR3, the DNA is TGTGCCAGCAGCCCTCTAGCGGCAAACACCGGGGAGCTGTTTTTT.

The CDR3 DNA sequence: TGTGCCAGCAGATACCCCAGGGGACTTCCCACCGGGGAGCTGTTTTTT. Translation: CASRYPRGLPTGELFF. The J gene is TRBJ2-2, the V gene TRBV7-2, with D tentatively TRBD1 or TRBD2 (6 bases each). The CDR3 extends over 16 amino acids. In germline, CDR1 is SGHTA, CDR2 FQGNSA. V lost 6 bases to trimming and J lost 4 bases, with 18 bases between them. The whole variable domain, filled in from reference TRBV7-2 and TRBJ2-2, reads GAGVSQSPSNKVTEKGKDVELRCDPISGHTALYWYRQSLGQGLEFLIYFQGNSAPDKSGLPSDRFSAERTGGSVSTLTIQRTQQEDSAVYLCASRYPRGLPTGELFFGEGSRLTVL.

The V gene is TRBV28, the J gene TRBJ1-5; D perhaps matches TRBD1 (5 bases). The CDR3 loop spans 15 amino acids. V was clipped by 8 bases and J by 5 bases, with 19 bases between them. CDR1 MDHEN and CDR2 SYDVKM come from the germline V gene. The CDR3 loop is CASLAPGRRDQPQHF. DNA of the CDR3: TGTGCCAGCTTAGCCCCGGGACGGCGAGATCAGCCCCAGCATTTT.

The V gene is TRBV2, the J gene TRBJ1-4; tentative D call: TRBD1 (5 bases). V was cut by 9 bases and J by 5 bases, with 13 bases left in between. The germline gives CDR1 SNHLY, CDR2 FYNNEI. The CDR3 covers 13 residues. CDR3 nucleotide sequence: TGTGCCAGTTTGGGGACTGTGAATGAAAAACTGTTTTTT. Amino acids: CASLGTVNEKLFF.

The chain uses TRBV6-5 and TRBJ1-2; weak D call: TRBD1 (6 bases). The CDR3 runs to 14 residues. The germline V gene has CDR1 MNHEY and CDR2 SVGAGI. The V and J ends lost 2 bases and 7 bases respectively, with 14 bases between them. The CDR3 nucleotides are TGTGCCAGCAGTTACGTCACCGGGGGCCCTGGCTACACCTTC. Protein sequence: CASSYVTGGPGYTF.

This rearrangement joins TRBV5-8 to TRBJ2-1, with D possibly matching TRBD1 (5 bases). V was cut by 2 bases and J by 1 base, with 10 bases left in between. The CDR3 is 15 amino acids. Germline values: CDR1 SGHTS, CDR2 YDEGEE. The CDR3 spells CASSLWGPSYNEQFF. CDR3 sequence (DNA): TGTGCCAGCAGCTTATGGGGCCCATCCTACAATGAGCAGTTCTTC.

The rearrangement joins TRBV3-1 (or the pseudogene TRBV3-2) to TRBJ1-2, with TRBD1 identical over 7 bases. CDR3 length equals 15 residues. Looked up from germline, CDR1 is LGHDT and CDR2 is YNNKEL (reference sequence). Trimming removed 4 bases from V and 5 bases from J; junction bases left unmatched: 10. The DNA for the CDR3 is TGTGCCAGCAGCCGACCGGGACAGAGCTTATATGGCTACACCTTC. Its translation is CASSRPGQSLYGYTF.

CDR3 residues: CASSGQGWRAEAFF. The CDR3 DNA reads TGTGCCAGCAGTGGACAGGGGTGGAGGGCTGAAGCTTTCTTT. This rearrangement joins TRBV25-1 to TRBJ1-1, with 8 nucleotides matching TRBD1. The V gene's germline CDR1 is MGHDK and CDR2 SYGVNS. The CDR3 consists of 14 residues. V lost 4 bases to trimming and J lost 6 bases; unmatched junction nucleotides: 7.

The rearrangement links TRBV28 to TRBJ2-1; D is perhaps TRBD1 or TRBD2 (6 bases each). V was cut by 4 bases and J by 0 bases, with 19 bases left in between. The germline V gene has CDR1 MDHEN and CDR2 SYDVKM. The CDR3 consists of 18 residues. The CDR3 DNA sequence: TGTGCCAGCAGTTCCCCCCGTGACGGGGGCCCCTCCTACAATGAGCAGTTCTTC. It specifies CASSSPRDGGPSYNEQFF.

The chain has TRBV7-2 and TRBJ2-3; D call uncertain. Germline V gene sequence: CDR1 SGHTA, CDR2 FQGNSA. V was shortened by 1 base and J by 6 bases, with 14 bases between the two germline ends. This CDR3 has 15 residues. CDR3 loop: CASSLVFRAGDTQYF. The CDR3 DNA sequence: TGTGCCAGCAGCTTAGTTTTCCGGGCAGGCGATACGCAGTATTTT.

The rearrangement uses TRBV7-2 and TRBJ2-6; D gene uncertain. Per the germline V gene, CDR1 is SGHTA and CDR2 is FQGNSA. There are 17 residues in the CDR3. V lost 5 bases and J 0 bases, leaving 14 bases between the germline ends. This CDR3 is CASSPRHGNSGANVLTF. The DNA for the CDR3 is TGTGCCAGCAGCCCCCGACATGGCAACTCTGGGGCCAACGTCCTGACTTTC. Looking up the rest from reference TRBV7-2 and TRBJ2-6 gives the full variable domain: GAGVSQSPSNKVTEKGKDVELRCDPISGHTALYWYRQSLGQGLEFLIYFQGNSAPDKSGLPSDRFSAERTGGSVSTLTIQRTQQEDSAVYLCASSPRHGNSGANVLTFGAGSRLTVL.

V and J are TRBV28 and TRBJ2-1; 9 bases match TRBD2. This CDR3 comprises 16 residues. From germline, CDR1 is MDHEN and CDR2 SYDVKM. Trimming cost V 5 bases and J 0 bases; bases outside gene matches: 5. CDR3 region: CASSPAGGSSYNEQFF. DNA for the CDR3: TGTGCCAGCAGTCCTGCGGGGGGGAGCTCCTACAATGAGCAGTTCTTC.

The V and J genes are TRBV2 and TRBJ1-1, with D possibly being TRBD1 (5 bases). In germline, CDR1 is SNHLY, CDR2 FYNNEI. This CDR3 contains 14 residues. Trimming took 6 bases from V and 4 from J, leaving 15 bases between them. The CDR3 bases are TGTGCCAGCAGGGGGGGATGGCGGAGCACTGAAGCTTTCTTT. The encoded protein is CASRGGWRSTEAFF.

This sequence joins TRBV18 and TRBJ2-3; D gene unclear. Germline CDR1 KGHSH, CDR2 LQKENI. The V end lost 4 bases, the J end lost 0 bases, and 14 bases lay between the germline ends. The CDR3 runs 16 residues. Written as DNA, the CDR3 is TGTGCCAGCTCACTTTACATACGGAAAAGCACAGATACGCAGTATTTT. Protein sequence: CASSLYIRKSTDTQYF.

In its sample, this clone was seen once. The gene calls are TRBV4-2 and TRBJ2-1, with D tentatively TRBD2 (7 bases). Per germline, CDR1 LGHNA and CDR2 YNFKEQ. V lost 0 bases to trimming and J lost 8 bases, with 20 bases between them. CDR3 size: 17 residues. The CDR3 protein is CASSQDFAGAFRDEQFF. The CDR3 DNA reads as TGTGCCAGCAGCCAAGATTTCGCGGGGGCCTTTCGGGATGAGCAGTTCTTC.

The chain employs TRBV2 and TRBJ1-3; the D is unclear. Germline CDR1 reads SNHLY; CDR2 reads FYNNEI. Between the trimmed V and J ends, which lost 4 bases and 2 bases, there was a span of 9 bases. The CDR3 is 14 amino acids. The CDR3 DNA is TGTGCCAGCAGTGTAGGGTCCGCTGGAAACACCATATATTTT. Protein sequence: CASSVGSAGNTIYF.

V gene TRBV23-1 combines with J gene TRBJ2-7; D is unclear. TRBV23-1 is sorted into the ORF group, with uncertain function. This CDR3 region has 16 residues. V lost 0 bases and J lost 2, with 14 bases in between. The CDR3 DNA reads TGCGCCAGCAGTCAATCGAAACGCCTTATACCCTACGAGCAGTACTTC. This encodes CASSQSKRLIPYEQYF.

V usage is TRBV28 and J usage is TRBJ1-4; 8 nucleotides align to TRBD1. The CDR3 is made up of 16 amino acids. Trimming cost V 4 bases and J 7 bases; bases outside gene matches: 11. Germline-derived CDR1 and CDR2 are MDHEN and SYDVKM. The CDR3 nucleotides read TGTGCCAGCAGTTCCGTTACAGGGGGAGGGGTTGAAAAACTGTTTTTT. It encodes CASSSVTGGGVEKLFF.

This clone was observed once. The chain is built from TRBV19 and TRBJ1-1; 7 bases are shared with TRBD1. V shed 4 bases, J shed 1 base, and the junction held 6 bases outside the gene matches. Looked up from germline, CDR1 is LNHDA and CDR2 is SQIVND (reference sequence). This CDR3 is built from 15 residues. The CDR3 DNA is TGTGCCAGTAGTAAGGGGGCCATTGGGAACACTGAAGCTTTCTTT. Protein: CASSKGAIGNTEAFF.